The 10 T cell receptor beta chains below all came from one sample that was sequenced in a study of blood T cell repertoires in COVID-19. The data were produced by immunoSEQ multiplex PCR, yet TCRdb's version contains in-frame clones alone and is incomplete. The sample records some 140,000 clones, approximately 83% being singletons. The sequenced sample consisted of peripheral blood. The receptors were sampled from a woman aged 60-70 years with acute or convalescent COVID-19.

Here the CDR3 reads CASSLGQVSGSSYNEQFF. The CDR3 coding sequence is TGCGCCAGCAGCTTGGGGCAGGTTAGTGGGAGTTCCTACAATGAGCAGTTCTTC. The gene calls are TRBV5-1 and TRBJ2-1; tentatively, D is TRBD2 (5 bases). Trimming left V 0 bases short and J 1 base short, with 17 bases between. The CDR3 spans 18 residues. Germline CDR1 is SGHRS and CDR2 is YFSETQ.

The chain has TRBV6-5 and TRBJ2-6; D is possibly TRBD2 (6 bases). This CDR3 region has 15 residues. V was clipped by 6 bases and J by 0 bases, with 9 bases between them. The germline CDR1 and CDR2 sequences are MNHEY and SVGAGI. CDR3 sequence (DNA): TGTGCCAGCAGGGTCGGGGGCTCTGGGGCCAACGTCCTGACTTTC. Translated: CASRVGGSGANVLTF.

This clone was counted ten times or more. The gene calls are TRBV28 and TRBJ1-1; 7 bases agree with TRBD1. The CDR3 runs to 12 residues. V dropped 10 bases and J dropped 4; count of bases not matched to a gene: 6. The germline gives CDR1 MDHEN, CDR2 SYDVKM. This CDR3 reads CAIRGGFTEAFF. CDR3 DNA: TGTGCCATCCGAGGGGGCTTCACTGAAGCTTTCTTT. The full variable domain, its missing parts supplied by reference TRBV28 and TRBJ1-1, is DVKVTQSSRYLVKRTGEKVFLECVQDMDHENMFWYRQDPGLGLRLIYFSYDVKMKEKGDIPEGYSVSREKKERFSLILESASTNQTSMYLCAIRGGFTEAFFGQGTRLTVV.

This clone was observed once. Additional DNA sequences in this sample encode the identical CDR3. J is TRBJ1-1 and V is TRBV5-1; 7 nucleotides align to TRBD1. Per germline, CDR1 SGHRS and CDR2 YFSETQ. The CDR3 sequence is 16 residues long. V shed 4 bases, J shed 0 bases, and the junction held 9 bases outside the gene matches. The CDR3 here is CASSLRQGGMNTEAFF. The DNA for the CDR3 is TGCGCCAGCAGCCTCCGACAGGGTGGGATGAACACTGAAGCTTTCTTT.

Written as DNA, the CDR3 is TGCGCCAGCAGCTTGGACAGGGTAGGGACTGAAGCTTTCTTT. This sequence encodes CASSLDRVGTEAFF. The chain employs TRBV5-1 and TRBJ1-1, with D perhaps TRBD1 (6 bases). This CDR3 contains 14 residues. Trimming took 0 bases from V and 5 from J, leaving 11 bases between them. Germline V CDR1 and CDR2: SGHRS, YFSETQ.

The gene calls are TRBV7-2 and TRBJ1-1; 8 bases map to TRBD1. V shed 1 base and J 10 bases; nucleotides not matched to a gene: 8. Per germline, CDR1 SGHTA and CDR2 FQGNSA. The CDR3 spans 14 residues. The CDR3 loop reads CASSLVQGADPAFF. The CDR3 DNA is TGTGCCAGCAGCTTAGTCCAGGGGGCAGACCCAGCTTTCTTT.

The chain uses TRBV7-9 and TRBJ2-3; 11 bases agree with TRBD2. The ends lost 8 bases at V and 2 bases at J; junction bases unmatched: 9. The CDR3 totals 16 residues. Per the germline V gene, CDR1 is SEHNR and CDR2 is FQNEAQ (reference sequence). The CDR3: CASLPLAGGITDTQYF. CDR3 DNA sequence: TGTGCCAGCCTCCCCCTAGCGGGGGGAATCACAGATACGCAGTATTTT.

The chain joins TRBV7-9 to TRBJ2-7; TRBD2 matches at 7 bases. This CDR3 spans 14 amino acids. Unmatched junction bases numbered 5, after V lost 4 bases and J lost 2 bases. From germline, CDR1 is SEHNR and CDR2 FQNEAQ (reference sequence). CDR3 nucleotides: TGTGCCAGCAGCTCAGGGCGGGGGACCTACGAGCAGTACGTC. It yields the protein CASSSGRGTYEQYV.

The V and J genes are TRBV30 and TRBJ1-6; no clear D. The germline gives CDR1 GTSNPN, CDR2 SVGIG (reference sequence). V was shortened by 3 bases and J by 14 bases, with 23 bases between the two germline ends. The CDR3 extends over 15 amino acids. The CDR3 nucleotides are TGTGCCTGGAGGTCCGTAGCGGGTCGAGGCATGGCCCTCCACTTT. Translation: CAWRSVAGRGMALHF.

This clone was seen a single time. This chain uses TRBV12-5 with TRBJ2-5, with D unresolved. Per the germline V gene, CDR1 is LGHNT and CDR2 is FRNRAP. The CDR3 length is 12 residues. Trimming shortened V by 5 bases and J by 5 bases, and 9 bases separated the two germline ends. The CDR3 loop is CASGPLRETQYF. In nucleotides, the CDR3 is TGTGCTAGTGGTCCCCTGAGGGAGACCCAGTACTTC.